This T cell receptor (beta chain) was identified in a study of radiotherapy plus CTLA-4 blockade in lung cancer. Study context: Objective response was observed in roughly 20% of patients, and disease control in less than 35%.

The repertoire was sequenced with immunoSEQ multiplex PCR; TCRdb's copy has only in-frame clones and lacks some. The sample records some 66,000 clones, about 80% being singletons. The CDR3 is made up of 14 amino acids. Germline-derived CDR1 and CDR2 are SGDLS and YYNGEE. The V segment lost 2 bases and the J segment 8 bases; nucleotides outside the gene matches: 7. The V call is TRBV9, the J call TRBJ1-2; 9 nucleotides line up with TRBD1. This TCR was sampled from a human donor with non-small cell lung cancer who had a partial response to radiotherapy plus ipilimumab. The material was peripheral blood, obtained from a patient treated with radiotherapy plus ipilimumab. CDR3 bases: TGTGCCAGCAGCGTCACAGGGGGCGCTTGGGGCTACACCTTC. Residues: CASSVTGGAWGYTF.